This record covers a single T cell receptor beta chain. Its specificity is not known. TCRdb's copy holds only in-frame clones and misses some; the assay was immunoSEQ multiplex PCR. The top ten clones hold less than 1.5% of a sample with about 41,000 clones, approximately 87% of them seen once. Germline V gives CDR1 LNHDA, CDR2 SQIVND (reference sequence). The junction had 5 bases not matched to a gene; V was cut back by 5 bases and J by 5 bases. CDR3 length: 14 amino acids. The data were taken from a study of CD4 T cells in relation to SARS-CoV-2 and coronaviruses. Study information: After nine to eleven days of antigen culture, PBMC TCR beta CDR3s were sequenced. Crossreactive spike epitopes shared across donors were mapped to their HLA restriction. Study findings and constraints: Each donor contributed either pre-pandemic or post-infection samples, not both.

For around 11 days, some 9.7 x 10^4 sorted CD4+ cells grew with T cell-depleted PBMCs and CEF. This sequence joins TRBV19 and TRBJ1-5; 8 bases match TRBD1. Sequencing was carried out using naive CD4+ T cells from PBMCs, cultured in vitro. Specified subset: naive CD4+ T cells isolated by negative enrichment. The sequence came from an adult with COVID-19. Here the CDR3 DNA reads TGTGCCAGTAGTCCGAGGACAGGGTATCAGCCCCAGCATTTT. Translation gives CASSPRTGYQPQHF.